Shown below are 22 T cell receptor beta chains from a single sample sequenced in a study of blood T cell repertoires in COVID-19. Repertoires were generated with immunoSEQ multiplex PCR, while TCRdb's copy carries only in-frame clones and drops some. The sample records about 11,000 clones, about four fifths being singletons. Sequenced material: peripheral blood. Receptor source: a man between 50 and 59 years old with active COVID-19.

The chain is built from TRBV5-4 and TRBJ2-3, with 7 bases identical to TRBD1. The CDR3 spans 16 residues. The J segment lost 2 bases and the V segment lost 0 bases, leaving 6 bases of the junction unmatched. CDR1 is SGHNT, CDR2 YYREEE, per germline (reference sequence). CDR3 coding DNA: TGTGCCAGCAGCTTGGTGACAGGGACATCCACAGATACGCAGTATTTT. Its translation is CASSLVTGTSTDTQYF.

This chain connects TRBV18 to TRBJ2-3, with D possibly TRBD1 on 5 matching bases. The CDR3 runs 14 residues. Germline V gene data show CDR1 as KGHSH and CDR2 as LQKENI. V lost 6 bases and J lost 6, with 16 bases in between. The CDR3 nucleotides read TGTGCCAGCTCCCAGGGTCGGGCGCGGGATACGCAGTATTTT. Protein: CASSQGRARDTQYF. The full variable domain, in which reference TRBV18 and TRBJ2-3 provide the parts outside the CDR3, is NAGVMQNPRHLVRRRGQEARLRCSPMKGHSHVYWYRQLPEEGLKFMVYLQKENIIDESGMPKERFSAEFPKEGPSILRIQQVVRGDSAAYFCASSQGRARDTQYFGPGTRLTVL.

The chain combines TRBV19 with TRBJ1-5, with 10 bases fitting TRBD1. The CDR3 has 15 amino acids. Looked up from germline, CDR1 is LNHDA and CDR2 is SQIVND (reference sequence). V lost 3 bases to trimming and J lost 6 bases; unmatched junction nucleotides: 5. The CDR3 region is CASSMGQGFGQPQHF. CDR3 coding DNA: TGTGCCAGTAGTATGGGACAGGGGTTTGGTCAGCCCCAGCATTTT.

The V gene is TRBV28, the J gene TRBJ2-7; 9 nucleotides match TRBD2. From germline, CDR1 is MDHEN and CDR2 SYDVKM. The CDR3 is made up of 15 amino acids. The junction had 7 bases not matched to a gene; V was cut back by 6 bases and J by 1 base. The CDR3 loop reads CASRLTSGRSYEQYF. Written as DNA, the CDR3 is TGTGCCAGCAGGTTGACTAGCGGTCGTTCCTACGAGCAGTACTTC.

This clone was counted a single time. CDR3 sequence (DNA): TGCGCCAGCAGCGGCGGAGGGCTCGGGGATACGCAGTATTTT. Translation gives CASSGGGLGDTQYF. The chain joins TRBV4-1 to TRBJ2-3; D might be TRBD2 (6 bases). The germline CDR1 and CDR2 sequences are MGHRA and YSYEKL. Between the trimmed V and J ends, which lost 5 bases and 6 bases, there was a span of 15 bases. The CDR3 runs 14 residues.

The chain joins TRBV24-1 to TRBJ2-1; the D gene is possibly TRBD1 (6 bases). The V and J ends lost 5 bases and 0 bases respectively, with 16 bases between them. Germline CDR1 KGHDR, CDR2 SFDVKD. There are 17 residues in the CDR3. In nucleotides, the CDR3 is TGTGCCACCAGTGGAGCCACCGGGACAAGCTCCTACAATGAGCAGTTCTTC. It encodes CATSGATGTSSYNEQFF.

The CDR3 nucleotides read TGTGCCAGCAGCTTACCGTCGGGAGGGCCGGAGACCCAGTACTTC. Its protein is CASSLPSGGPETQYF. The chain carries TRBV11-1 and TRBJ2-5; 8 bases fit TRBD2. The germline V gene encodes CDR1 SGHAT and CDR2 FQDESV (reference sequence). Unmatched junction bases numbered 7, after V lost 2 bases and J lost 5 bases. CDR3 length: 15 residues.

The chain joins TRBV9 to TRBJ2-3, with 8 nucleotides matching TRBD1. The V gene end was trimmed by 0 bases and the J gene end by 2 bases; junction bases not matched to a gene: 2. The CDR3 contains 15 residues. Germline lookup yields CDR1 SGDLS and CDR2 YYNGEE. The CDR3 DNA sequence: TGTGCCAGCAGCGTAGGGCAGGGGGCCACAGATACGCAGTATTTT. Its translation: CASSVGQGATDTQYF.

This clone is hyperexpanded (1% or more). The chain links TRBV2 to TRBJ2-7; TRBD2 matches 10 bases. CDR1 and CDR2 from the germline V gene are SNHLY and FYNNEI. The CDR3 has 16 residues. Trimming at V came to 1 base and at J to 4 bases, leaving 7 bases not matched to a gene. CDR3 DNA sequence: TGTGCCAGCAGTGAAGGAGCGGGAGGGCACTATTACGAGCAGTACTTC. Protein sequence: CASSEGAGGHYYEQYF.

This clone was seen only a few times. V gene TRBV5-1 combines with J gene TRBJ2-7; 7 positions match TRBD2. Germline V gene sequence: CDR1 SGHRS, CDR2 YFSETQ. This CDR3 contains 14 residues. V trimming: 2 bases; J trimming: 4 bases; junction bases outside the gene matches: 6. The CDR3 protein is CASSFAGASYEQYF. CDR3 sequence (DNA): TGCGCCAGCAGCTTCGCGGGAGCGAGTTACGAGCAGTACTTC. Using reference TRBV5-1 and TRBJ2-7 for the parts outside the CDR3, the full variable domain is KAGVTQTPRYLIKTRGQQVTLSCSPISGHRSVSWYQQTPGQGLQFLFEYFSETQRNKGNFPGRFSGRQFSNSRSEMNVSTLELGDSALYLCASSFAGASYEQYFGPGTRLTVT.

The J gene is TRBJ1-3, the V gene TRBV4-2, with D possibly matching TRBD1 (5 bases). The CDR3 spans 15 residues. The V end was cut by 1 base, the J end by 2 bases, with 9 bases between. Germline V gene lookup returns CDR1 LGHNA and CDR2 YNFKEQ. Here the CDR3 reads CASSQGAGPGNTIYF. The CDR3 DNA is TGTGCCAGCAGCCAAGGCGCAGGGCCTGGAAACACCATATATTTT.

The chain is built from TRBV9 and TRBJ2-3, with a tentative D call TRBD2 (5 bases). The CDR3 extends over 13 amino acids. Germline CDR1 SGDLS, CDR2 YYNGEE. Trimming cost V 4 bases and J 4 bases, with 10 bases left between them. The DNA of the CDR3 is TGTGCCAGCAGCTTAGGGAGCCCAGATACGCAGTATTTT. It is translated as CASSLGSPDTQYF.

This clone was seen only a few times. The chain uses TRBV9 and TRBJ2-1, with 8 positions matching TRBD2. The CDR3 runs to 16 residues. V was clipped by 0 bases and J by 2 bases; unmatched bases: 4. CDR1 is SGDLS and CDR2 is YYNGEE in the germline V gene. CDR3 in amino acids: CASSVGGSGTYNEQFF. As DNA, the CDR3 is TGTGCCAGCAGCGTAGGCGGTAGCGGGACCTACAATGAGCAGTTCTTC.

The chain recombines TRBV4-2 with TRBJ2-7; tentatively, D is TRBD1 (7 bases). Germline V gene data show CDR1 as LGHNA and CDR2 as YNFKEQ. V was shortened by 4 bases and J by 9 bases, with 13 bases between the two germline ends. The length of the CDR3 is 12 residues. The CDR3 DNA is TGTGCCAGCAGCCCAGGGGGGTTTCTGCAGTACTTC. Translated: CASSPGGFLQYF.

The chain combines TRBV4-1 with TRBJ1-2; a possible D gene is TRBD1 (6 bases). Germline CDR1 MGHRA, CDR2 YSYEKL. The CDR3 is 14 residues long. Trimming took 7 bases from V and 7 from J, leaving 19 bases between them. The chain's CDR3 is CASTSDQGSPGYTF. CDR3 nucleotide sequence: TGCGCCAGCACTTCGGATCAGGGGTCCCCTGGCTACACCTTC.

This rearrangement joins TRBV3-1 (or the pseudogene TRBV3-2) to TRBJ2-7; D call uncertain. Germline CDR1 LGHDT, CDR2 YNNKEL (reference sequence). This CDR3 is built from 12 residues. V lost 3 bases and J 4 bases, leaving 7 bases between the germline ends. The CDR3 loop is CASSHDKYEQYF. The CDR3 DNA follows: TGTGCCAGCAGCCACGACAAATACGAGCAGTACTTC.

This chain links TRBV2 with TRBJ2-5; 7 positions match TRBD1. The junction had 10 bases not matched to a gene; V was cut back by 1 base and J by 5 bases. Germline CDR1 and CDR2: SNHLY and FYNNEI. This CDR3 comprises 16 residues. As DNA, the CDR3 is TGTGCCAGCAGTGAAGGAGGGGGCGAGATAGCCGAGACCCAGTACTTC. Amino acid sequence: CASSEGGGEIAETQYF.

The DNA of the CDR3 is TGTGCCAGCAGTCTAGCCTACCCACAGGGGGAATACTCCTACAATGAGCAGTTCTTC. This encodes CASSLAYPQGEYSYNEQFF. The chain couples TRBV27 to TRBJ2-1, with 8 bases that match TRBD1. Trimming cost V 5 bases and J 0 bases; bases outside gene matches: 15. This CDR3 comprises 19 residues. CDR1 and CDR2 (germline): MNHEY, SMNVEV (reference sequence).

The CDR3 sequence: CASSPSDRNSYNEQFF. CDR3 nucleotide sequence: TGTGCCAGCAGCCCCTCTGACAGAAACTCCTACAATGAGCAGTTCTTC. The chain has TRBV4-2 and TRBJ2-1; TRBD1 is a possible D gene (5 bases). CDR3 size: 16 residues. V was pared by 4 bases and J by 0 bases, with 13 bases between. The V gene's germline CDR1 is LGHNA and CDR2 YNFKEQ.

This clone rates as medium-sized. This chain joins TRBV2 and TRBJ2-3; D not resolved. CDR3 length: 12 amino acids. The germline V and J ends were trimmed by 6 bases and 6 bases, with 10 bases remaining between them. Germline V gene data show CDR1 as SNHLY and CDR2 as FYNNEI. The CDR3 bases are TGTGCCAGCAGGACGTCCAGGGATACGCAGTATTTT. This encodes CASRTSRDTQYF. The full variable domain, its missing parts supplied by reference TRBV2 and TRBJ2-3, is EPEVTQTPSHQVTQMGQEVILRCVPISNHLYFYWYRQILGQKVEFLVSFYNNEISEKSEIFDDQFSVERPDGSNFTLKIRSTKLEDSAMYFCASRTSRDTQYFGPGTRLTVL.

The chain has TRBV7-3 and TRBJ2-5, with D maybe TRBD1 (6 bases). Germline V CDR1 and CDR2: SGHTA, FQGTGA. This CDR3 contains 15 residues. Trimming pared 2 bases from V and 1 base from J, leaving 11 bases between. The CDR3 bases are TGTGCCAGCAGCTTAGGGGGACATCGCCAAGAGACCCAGTACTTC. Protein product: CASSLGGHRQETQYF.

The chain couples TRBV29-1 to TRBJ2-7; possibly TRBD1 for D (6 bases). Germline V gene sequence: CDR1 SQVTM, CDR2 ANQGSEA. V lost 2 bases to trimming and J lost 5 bases, with 16 bases between them. The CDR3 length is 14 residues. CDR3 amino acids: CSVESGQGRHEQYF. DNA of the CDR3: TGCAGCGTTGAATCGGGGCAGGGGCGACACGAGCAGTACTTC.